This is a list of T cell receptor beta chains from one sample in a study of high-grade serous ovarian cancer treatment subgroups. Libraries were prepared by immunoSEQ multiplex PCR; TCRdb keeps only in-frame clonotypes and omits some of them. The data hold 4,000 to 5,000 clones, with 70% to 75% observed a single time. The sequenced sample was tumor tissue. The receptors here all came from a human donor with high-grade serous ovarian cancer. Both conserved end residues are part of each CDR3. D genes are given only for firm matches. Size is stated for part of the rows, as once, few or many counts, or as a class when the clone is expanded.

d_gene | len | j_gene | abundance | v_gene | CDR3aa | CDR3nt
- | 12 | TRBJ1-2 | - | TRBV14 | CASSQEGIYSTF | TGTGCCAGCAGCCAAGAAGGCATTTATAGCACCTTC
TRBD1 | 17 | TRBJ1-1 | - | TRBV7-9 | CASSPTPTFGTGAEAFF | TGTGCCAGCAGCCCAACTCCAACTTTCGGGACAGGCGCTGAAGCTTTCTTT
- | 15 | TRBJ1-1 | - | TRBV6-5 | CASSTNGPGDTEAFF | TGTGCCAGCAGTACGAACGGACCGGGGGACACTGAAGCTTTCTTT
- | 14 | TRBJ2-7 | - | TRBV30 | CAWSGLGISYEQYF | TGTGCCTGGAGTGGTTTGGGGATCTCCTACGAGCAGTACTTC
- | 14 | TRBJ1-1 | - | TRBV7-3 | CASSLWDGSTEAFF | TGTGCCAGCAGCTTGTGGGACGGGAGCACTGAAGCTTTCTTT
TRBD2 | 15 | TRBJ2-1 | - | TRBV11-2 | CASSRPGTRRPEQFF | TGTGCCAGCAGCCGTCCCGGGACTAGACGTCCGGAGCAGTTCTTC
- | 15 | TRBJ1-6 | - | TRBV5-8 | CASTYRSQRDSPLHF | TGTGCCAGCACCTACAGATCCCAAAGGGATTCACCCCTCCACTTT
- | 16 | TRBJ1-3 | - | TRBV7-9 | CASSTEYWSSGNTIYF | TGTGCCAGCAGCACCGAATACTGGAGCTCTGGAAACACCATATATTTT
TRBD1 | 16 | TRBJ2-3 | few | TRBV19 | CASSTGILTGSDTQYF | TGTGCCAGTAGTACCGGGATCCTGACAGGGTCAGATACGCAGTATTTT
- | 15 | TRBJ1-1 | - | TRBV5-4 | CASSVQRGLNTEAFF | TGTGCCAGCAGCGTTCAGCGGGGGCTGAACACTGAAGCTTTCTTT
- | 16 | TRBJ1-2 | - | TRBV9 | CASSVAQKDQLYGYTF | TGTGCCAGCAGCGTGGCCCAGAAGGACCAACTTTATGGCTACACCTTC
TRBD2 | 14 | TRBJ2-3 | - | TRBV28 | CASRGAGVTDTQYF | TGTGCCAGCAGGGGAGCGGGGGTCACAGATACGCAGTATTTT
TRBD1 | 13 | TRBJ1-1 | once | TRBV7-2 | CASSATGSTEAFF | TGTGCCAGCAGCGCGACAGGGAGCACTGAAGCTTTCTTT
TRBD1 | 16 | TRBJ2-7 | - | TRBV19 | CASSRNPGGGSYEQYF | TGTGCCAGTAGTAGGAACCCAGGGGGCGGCTCCTACGAGCAGTACTTC
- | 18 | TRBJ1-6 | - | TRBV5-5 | CASSLLVRSASYNSPLHF | TGTGCCAGCAGCTTGTTGGTCAGGAGCGCCTCCTATAATTCACCCCTCCACTTT
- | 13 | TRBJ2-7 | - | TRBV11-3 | CASSLDNGGEQYF | TGTGCCAGCAGCTTGGACAACGGGGGCGAGCAGTACTTC
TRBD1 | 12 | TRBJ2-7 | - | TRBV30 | CALTGGGYEQYF | TGTGCCTTGACAGGGGGCGGCTACGAGCAGTACTTC
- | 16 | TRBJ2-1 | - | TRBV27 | CASSLSGPSSYNEQFF | TGTGCCAGCAGTTTATCTGGGCCCAGCTCCTACAATGAGCAGTTCTTC
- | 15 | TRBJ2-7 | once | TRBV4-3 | CASSQDGSTRGEQYF | TGCGCCAGCAGCCAAGACGGCAGTACCCGCGGCGAGCAGTACTTC
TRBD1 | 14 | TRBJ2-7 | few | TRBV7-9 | CASSQGTVGYEQYF | TGTGCCAGCAGCCAAGGGACAGTTGGCTACGAGCAGTACTTC
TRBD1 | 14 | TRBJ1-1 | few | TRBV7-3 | CASSETGWDTEAFF | TGTGCCAGCAGCGAGACAGGGTGGGACACTGAAGCTTTCTTT
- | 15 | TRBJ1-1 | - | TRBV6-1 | CASRRRKLGNTEAFF | TGTGCCAGCAGAAGGCGGAAATTGGGGAACACTGAAGCTTTCTTT
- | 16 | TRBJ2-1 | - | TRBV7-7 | CASSPWESGAYNEQFF | TGTGCTAGCAGCCCCTGGGAGTCAGGGGCTTACAATGAGCAGTTCTTC
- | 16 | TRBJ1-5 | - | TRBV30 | CAWSPHRWGYNQPQHF | TGTGCCTGGAGTCCCCACCGGTGGGGTTACAATCAGCCCCAGCATTTT
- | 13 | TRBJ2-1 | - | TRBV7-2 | CASSSEIYNEQFF | TGTGCCAGCAGCTCTGAAATCTACAATGAGCAGTTCTTC
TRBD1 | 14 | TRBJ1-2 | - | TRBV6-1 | CASSPLGTGYGYTF | TGTGCCAGCAGTCCTTTGGGGACAGGGTATGGCTACACCTTC
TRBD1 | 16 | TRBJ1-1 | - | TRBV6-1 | CASSGSPGTGVTEAFF | TGTGCCAGCAGTGGGAGCCCCGGGACAGGGGTCACTGAAGCTTTCTTT
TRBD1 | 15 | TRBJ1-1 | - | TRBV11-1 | CASSLAGTGDTEAFF | TGTGCCAGCAGCCTTGCTGGGACAGGGGACACTGAAGCTTTCTTT
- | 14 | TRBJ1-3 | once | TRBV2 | CASKLSYSGNTIYF | TGTGCCAGCAAGCTCAGCTACTCTGGAAACACCATATATTTT
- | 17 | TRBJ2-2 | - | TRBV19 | CASSPRGGRTNTGELFF | TGTGCCAGTAGTCCTCGCGGAGGGAGAACGAACACCGGGGAGCTGTTTTTT
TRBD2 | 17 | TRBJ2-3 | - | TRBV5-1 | CASSSGTSGPPTDTQYF | TGCGCCAGCAGCTCCGGGACTAGCGGCCCCCCCACAGATACGCAGTATTTT
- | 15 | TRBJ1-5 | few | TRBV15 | CATSGFRDSNQPQHF | TGTGCCACCAGCGGCTTTAGGGACAGCAATCAGCCCCAGCATTTT
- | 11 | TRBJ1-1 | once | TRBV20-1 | CSARDRSEAFF | TGCAGTGCTAGAGACCGCTCTGAAGCTTTCTTT
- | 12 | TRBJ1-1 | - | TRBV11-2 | CASSLTASEAFF | TGTGCCAGCAGCTTAACGGCGTCCGAAGCTTTCTTT
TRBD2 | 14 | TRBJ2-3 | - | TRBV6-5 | CASRSSGSGDTQYF | TGTGCCAGCAGGTCTAGCGGGTCCGGGGATACGCAGTATTTT
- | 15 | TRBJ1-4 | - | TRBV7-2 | CASSLDLATNEKLFF | TGTGCCAGCAGCTTAGATTTAGCAACTAATGAAAAACTGTTTTTT
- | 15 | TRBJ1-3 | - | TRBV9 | CASSVGADSGNTIYF | TGTGCCAGCAGCGTAGGGGCAGATTCTGGAAACACCATATATTTT
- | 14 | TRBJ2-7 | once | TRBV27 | CASSFVGQGNEQYF | TGTGCCAGCAGTTTCGTGGGGCAGGGAAACGAGCAGTACTTC
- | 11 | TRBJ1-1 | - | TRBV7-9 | CASSPGPEAFF | TGTGCCAGCAGCCCAGGACCTGAAGCTTTCTTT
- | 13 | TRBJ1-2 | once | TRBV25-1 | CASSAILNYGYTF | TGTGCCAGCAGTGCGATCCTTAACTATGGCTACACCTTC
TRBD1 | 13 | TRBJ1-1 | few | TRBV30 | CSGTVNMNTEAFF | TGTTCCGGGACAGTGAACATGAACACTGAAGCTTTCTTT
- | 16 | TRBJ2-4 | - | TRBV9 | CASSVGQGEGKNIQYF | TGTGCCAGCAGCGTAGGGCAGGGTGAAGGCAAAAACATTCAGTACTTC
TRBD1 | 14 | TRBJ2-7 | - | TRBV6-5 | CASSESQGAGEQYF | TGTGCCAGCAGCGAATCTCAGGGGGCCGGGGAGCAGTACTTC
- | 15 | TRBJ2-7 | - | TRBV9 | CASSAGVLGANEQYF | TGTGCCAGCAGCGCAGGGGTTCTGGGGGCTAACGAGCAGTACTTC
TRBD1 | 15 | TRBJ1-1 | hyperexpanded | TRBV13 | CASSLAGTGDTEAFF | TGTGCCAGCAGCCTTGCTGGGACAGGGGACACTGAAGCTTTCTTT
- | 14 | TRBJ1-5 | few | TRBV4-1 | CASSQVPTEKPQHF | TGCGCCAGCAGCCAAGTTCCCACAGAGAAGCCCCAGCATTTT
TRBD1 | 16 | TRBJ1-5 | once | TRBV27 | CASRRQGGYSNQPQHF | TGTGCCAGCAGGAGACAGGGAGGGTATAGCAATCAGCCCCAGCATTTT
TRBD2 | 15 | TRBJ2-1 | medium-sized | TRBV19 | CASSVTSGVLNEQFF | TGTGCCAGTAGCGTAACTAGCGGGGTGTTAAATGAGCAGTTCTTC
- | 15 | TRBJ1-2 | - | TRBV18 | CASSPQQGPDYGYTF | TGTGCCAGCTCCCCACAACAGGGCCCAGACTATGGCTACACCTTC
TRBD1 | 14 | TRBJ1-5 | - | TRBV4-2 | CASSRQGADQPQHF | TGTGCCAGCAGCCGCCAGGGGGCTGATCAGCCCCAGCATTTT
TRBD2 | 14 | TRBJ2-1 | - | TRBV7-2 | CASSLGGVYNEQFF | TGTGCCAGCAGCTTGGGGGGGGTCTACAATGAGCAGTTCTTC
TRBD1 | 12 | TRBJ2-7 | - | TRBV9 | CASSRTGGEQYF | TGTGCCAGCAGCAGGACAGGGGGCGAGCAGTACTTC
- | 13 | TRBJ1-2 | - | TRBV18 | CASSPTPGRGYTF | TGTGCCAGCTCACCCACCCCGGGGCGAGGCTACACCTTC
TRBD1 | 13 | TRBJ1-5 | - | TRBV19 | CASSIDGTVFQHF | TGTGCCAGTAGTATAGACGGGACAGTGTTCCAGCATTTT
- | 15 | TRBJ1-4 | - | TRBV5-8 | CASSLSWQDYEKLFF | TGTGCCAGCAGCTTATCGTGGCAGGACTACGAAAAACTGTTTTTT
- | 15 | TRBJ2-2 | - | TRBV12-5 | CASGLPWKGTGELFF | TGTGCTAGTGGTTTGCCATGGAAGGGGACCGGGGAGCTGTTTTTT
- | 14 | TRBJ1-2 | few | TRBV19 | CASSIVDGQYGYTF | TGTGCCAGTAGTATCGTAGACGGACAATATGGCTACACCTTC
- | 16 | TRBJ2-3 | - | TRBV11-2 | CASSSFGGQGADTQYF | TGTGCCAGCAGCTCCTTCGGGGGGCAGGGTGCAGATACGCAGTATTTT